This TCR beta chain emerged from a study of T cell responses to AZD1222 COVID-19 vaccine. Points from the study as a whole: Baseline seropositives among AZD1222 recipients totaled only six or seven.

Assay: immunoSEQ multiplex PCR; the TCRdb copy retains only in-frame clones and omits some. The data show 75,000 to 95,000 clones, 85% seen once. In regard to this clone: Antigen: not known.

The germline V and J ends were trimmed by 10 bases and 1 base, with 13 bases remaining between them. The germline CDR1 and CDR2 sequences are SGHAT and FQNNGV. This CDR3 has 13 amino acids. The chain employs TRBV11-2 and TRBJ2-5; tentative D call: TRBD2 (5 bases). Sample: peripheral blood, taken 28 days after the second AZD1222 dose. This TCR was recovered from an adult who received the AZD1222 COVID-19 vaccine. The CDR3 sequence: CATSPGIQETQYF. CDR3 coding DNA: TGTGCCACGTCCCCGGGAATCCAAGAGACCCAGTACTTC.